This T cell receptor (beta chain) was sequenced in a study of neurological immune-mediated disorders. Findings of the study overall: HTLV-1-associated myelopathy had the most TCR clonal expansion, while multiple sclerosis had the least, a level that fell below healthy controls.

A single run covered 15-18 subjects with over 160 million TCR-beta sequences. TCRdb reprocessed the 5' RACE reads via MiXCR and lists one record per CDR3 protein. The top ten hold 21% of the sample, which has around 48,000 distinct CDR3 sequences, about 9.4% seen once. From germline, CDR1 is SGHTA and CDR2 FQGNSA. This CDR3 comprises 16 residues. The V and J ends lost 5 bases and 2 bases, in that order; junction bases with no gene match: 7. This clonotype was seen ten or more times. Its target is unknown. This rearrangement joins TRBV7-2 to TRBJ2-3, with 10 bases that match TRBD2. Material: PBMCs. The clonotype originates from a woman aged 40 to 49 with HTLV-1-associated myelopathy (HAM/TSP). The CDR3 protein is CASSQGAGGPTDTQYF. DNA of the CDR3: TGTGCCAGCAGCCAGGGAGCGGGGGGGCCCACAGATACGCAGTATTTT.